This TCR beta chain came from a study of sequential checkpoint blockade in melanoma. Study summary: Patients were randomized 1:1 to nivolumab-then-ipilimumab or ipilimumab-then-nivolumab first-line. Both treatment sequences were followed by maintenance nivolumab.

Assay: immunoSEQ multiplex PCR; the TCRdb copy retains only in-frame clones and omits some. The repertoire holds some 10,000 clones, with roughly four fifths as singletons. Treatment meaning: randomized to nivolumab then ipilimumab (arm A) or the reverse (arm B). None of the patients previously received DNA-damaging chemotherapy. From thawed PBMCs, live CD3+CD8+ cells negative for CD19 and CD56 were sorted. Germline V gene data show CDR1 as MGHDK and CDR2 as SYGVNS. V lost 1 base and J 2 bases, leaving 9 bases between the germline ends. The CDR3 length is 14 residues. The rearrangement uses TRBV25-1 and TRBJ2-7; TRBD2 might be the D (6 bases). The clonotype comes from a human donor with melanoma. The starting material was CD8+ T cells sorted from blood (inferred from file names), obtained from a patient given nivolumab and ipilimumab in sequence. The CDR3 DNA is TGTGCCAGCAGTGAATGGGGGGAGACCTACGAGCAGTACTTC. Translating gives CASSEWGETYEQYF.